This entry lists 11 T cell receptor beta chains sequenced from one sample in a study of T-cell reconstitution after alpha-beta-depleted transplantation in children. Unique molecular identifiers were incorporated during preparation of the TCRbeta library. TCRdb analysed the PCR reads with MiXCR anew, one entry per CDR3 protein. Among about 830,000 distinct CDR3 sequences listed, roughly 15% were seen once. Sequencing used PBMCs, mostly from graft donor cells, obtained 360 days after TCRalphabeta/CD19-depleted stem cell transplant. The origin of the receptors is a male patient aged 5 to 17 who had a stem cell transplant for acute lymphoblastic leukemia, so the T cells may come from the graft donor.

The rearrangement links TRBV10-3 to TRBJ2-1; TRBD1 might be the D (5 bases). The CDR3 has 16 residues. V was clipped by 8 bases and J by 6 bases, with 23 bases between them. The germline V gene has CDR1 ENHRY and CDR2 SYGVKD. The DNA of the CDR3 is TGTGCCATCGGTAAGGGGTTTGGGGCTGGAGCCAATGAGCAGTTCTTC. It is translated as CAIGKGFGAGANEQFF.

This clonotype was counted a few times. This chain uses TRBV5-1 with TRBJ2-1; possible D gene TRBD2, 5 bases. Germline-derived CDR1 and CDR2 are SGHRS and YFSETQ. The germline V and J ends were trimmed by 0 bases and 5 bases, with 9 bases remaining between them. The CDR3 is 14 residues long. In nucleotides, the CDR3 is TGCGCCAGCAGCTTGGCCCGCGGGCACAATGAGCAGTTCTTC. It encodes CASSLARGHNEQFF.

V is TRBV13 and J is TRBJ2-5; maybe TRBD1 (5 bases). Germline V CDR1 and CDR2: PRHDT, FYEKMQ (reference sequence). Trimming took off 3 bases at V and 2 bases at J, with 13 bases between the two ends. CDR3 length: 15 amino acids. CDR3 sequence: CASSFIRQPQETQYF. CDR3 nucleotides: TGTGCCAGCAGCTTCATTCGACAGCCACAAGAGACCCAGTACTTC.

This clonotype turned up a few times. The V call is TRBV9, the J call TRBJ2-6, with D hard to call. There are 14 residues in the CDR3. The germline V gene has CDR1 SGDLS and CDR2 YYNGEE. V lost 2 bases, J lost 4 bases, and 7 bases lay in between. For the CDR3, the DNA is TGTGCCAGCAGCGTTTTTGGGGGGGCCAACGTCCTGACTTTC. Translated, it gives CASSVFGGANVLTF. Full variable domain (outside the CDR3, taken from reference TRBV9 and TRBJ2-6): DSGVTQTPKHLITATGQRVTLRCSPRSGDLSVYWYQQSLDQGLQFLIQYYNGEERAKGNILERFSAQQFPDLHSELNLSSLELGDSALYFCASSVFGGANVLTFGAGSRLTVL.

V is TRBV10-3 and J is TRBJ2-1; tentatively, D is TRBD2 (6 bases). This CDR3 contains 13 residues. CDR1 and CDR2 (germline): ENHRY, SYGVKD. V gave up 3 bases and J gave up 9 bases, with 12 bases separating them. For the CDR3, the DNA is TGTGCCATCAGTGATTGGGCGGGAAGTGAGCAGTTCTTC. Translated: CAISDWAGSEQFF.

This rearrangement joins TRBV10-3 to TRBJ2-7; TRBD2 matches 11 bases. Germline values: CDR1 ENHRY, CDR2 SYGVKD. CDR3 size: 14 residues. After removal of 6 bases from V and 5 bases from J, the junction contained 6 bases not matched to a gene. For the CDR3, the DNA is TGTGCCATCAGCCTGGGACTAGCGGAACACGAGCAGTACTTC. Translation: CAISLGLAEHEQYF.

The rearrangement joins TRBV2 to TRBJ1-1, with a weak D call TRBD1 (6 bases). The V end was cut by 7 bases, the J end by 0 bases, with 12 bases between. The CDR3 has 14 residues. The germline V gene has CDR1 SNHLY and CDR2 FYNNEI. The DNA of the CDR3 is TGTGCCAGCAAACCGGGACACATGAACACTGAAGCTTTCTTT. Translation gives CASKPGHMNTEAFF.

V and J are TRBV11-1 and TRBJ2-7, with 12 positions matching TRBD2. The CDR3 is 18 amino acids. The V and J ends lost 2 bases and 0 bases, in that order; junction bases with no gene match: 8. Germline V gene data show CDR1 as SGHAT and CDR2 as FQDESV (reference sequence). Written as DNA, the CDR3 is TGTGCCAGCAGCTTACCAGGGACTAGCGGGCCTCGCTCCTACGAGCAGTACTTC. Its protein is CASSLPGTSGPRSYEQYF.

In its sample, this clonotype was seen many times. The V gene is TRBV5-1, the J gene TRBJ2-1; a weak D match, TRBD2 (5 bases). Germline loops: CDR1 SGHRS, CDR2 YFSETQ. This CDR3 comprises 14 residues. V was cut by 2 bases and J by 4 bases, with 10 bases left in between. CDR3 nucleotides: TGCGCCAGCAGCTTCGGGGTTGCTTACAATGAGCAGTTCTTC. It translates to CASSFGVAYNEQFF.

This chain uses TRBV3-1 with TRBJ2-5, with no clear D. Trimming took off 4 bases at V and 5 bases at J, with 11 bases between the two ends. The CDR3 is 13 amino acids. Per the germline V gene, CDR1 is LGHDT and CDR2 is YNNKEL (reference sequence). The CDR3 sequence is CASSPTVRETQYF. CDR3 coding DNA: TGTGCCAGCAGCCCTACAGTTAGGGAGACCCAGTACTTC.

V and J are TRBV29-1 and TRBJ1-1, with 7 bases identical to TRBD1. Germline lookup yields CDR1 SQVTM and CDR2 ANQGSEA. V was pared by 2 bases and J by 4 bases, with 4 bases of the junction left unmatched. The CDR3 length is 13 residues. CDR3 sequence: CSVERGRGTEAFF. The CDR3 DNA reads as TGCAGCGTTGAAAGGGGGCGCGGCACTGAAGCTTTCTTT. Supplemented by reference TRBV29-1 and TRBJ1-1, the full variable domain reads SAVISQKPSRDICQRGTSLTIQCQVDSQVTMMFWYRQQPGQSLTLIATANQGSEATYESGFVIDKFPISRPNLTFSTLTVSNMSPEDSSIYLCSVERGRGTEAFFGQGTRLTVV.